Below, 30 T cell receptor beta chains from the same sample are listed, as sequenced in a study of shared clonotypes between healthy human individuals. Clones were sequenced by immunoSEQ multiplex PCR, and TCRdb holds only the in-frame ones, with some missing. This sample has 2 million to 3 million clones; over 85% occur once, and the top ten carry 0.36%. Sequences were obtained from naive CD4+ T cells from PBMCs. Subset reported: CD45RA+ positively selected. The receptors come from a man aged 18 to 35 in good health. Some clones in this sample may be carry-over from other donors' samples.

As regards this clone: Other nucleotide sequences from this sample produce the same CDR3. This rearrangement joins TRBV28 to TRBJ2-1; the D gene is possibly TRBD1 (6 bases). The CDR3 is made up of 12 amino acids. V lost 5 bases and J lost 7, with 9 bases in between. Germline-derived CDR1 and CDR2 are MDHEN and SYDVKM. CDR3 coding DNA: TGTGCCAGCAGTCTAAGGGGGAATGAGCAGTTCTTC. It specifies CASSLRGNEQFF.

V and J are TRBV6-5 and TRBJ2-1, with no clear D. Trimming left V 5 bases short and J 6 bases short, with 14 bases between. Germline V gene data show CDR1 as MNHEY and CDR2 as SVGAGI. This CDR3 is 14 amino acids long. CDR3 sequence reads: CASSRLGGVNEQFF. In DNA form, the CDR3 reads TGTGCCAGCAGTCGTTTAGGTGGGGTCAATGAGCAGTTCTTC.

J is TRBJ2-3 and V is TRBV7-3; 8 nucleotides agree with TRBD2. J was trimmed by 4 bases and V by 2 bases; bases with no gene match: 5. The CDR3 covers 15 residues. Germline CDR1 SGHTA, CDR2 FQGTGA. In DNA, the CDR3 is TGTGCCAGCAGCTTATTCACTAGCGGACCAGATACGCAGTATTTT. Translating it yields CASSLFTSGPDTQYF. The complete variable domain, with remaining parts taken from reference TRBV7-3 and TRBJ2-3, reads GAGVSQTPSNKVTEKGKYVELRCDPISGHTALYWYRQSLGQGPEFLIYFQGTGAADDSGLPNDRFFAVRPEGSVSTLKIQRTERGDSAVYLCASSLFTSGPDTQYFGPGTRLTVL.

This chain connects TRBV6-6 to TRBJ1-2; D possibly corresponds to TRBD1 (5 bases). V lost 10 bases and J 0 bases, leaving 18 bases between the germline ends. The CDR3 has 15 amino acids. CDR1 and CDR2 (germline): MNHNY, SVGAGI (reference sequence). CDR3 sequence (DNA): TGTGCCACCCGTCGAGGGGTCAAAACTAACTATGGCTACACCTTC. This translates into CATRRGVKTNYGYTF.

In DNA, the CDR3 is TGTGCCAGCAGCCAAGGACTAGCGGAAGAGACCCAGTACTTC. It codes for CASSQGLAEETQYF. This chain joins TRBV7-8 and TRBJ2-5; TRBD2 agrees at 10 bases. V dropped 5 bases and J dropped 3; count of bases not matched to a gene: 3. Germline values: CDR1 SGHVS, CDR2 FQNEAQ. This CDR3 region has 14 residues. The whole variable domain, filled in from reference TRBV7-8 and TRBJ2-5, reads GAGVSQSPRYKVAKRGQDVALRCDPISGHVSLFWYQQALGQGPEFLTYFQNEAQLDKSGLPSDRFFAERPEGSVSTLKIQRTQQEDSAVYLCASSQGLAEETQYFGPGTRLLVL.

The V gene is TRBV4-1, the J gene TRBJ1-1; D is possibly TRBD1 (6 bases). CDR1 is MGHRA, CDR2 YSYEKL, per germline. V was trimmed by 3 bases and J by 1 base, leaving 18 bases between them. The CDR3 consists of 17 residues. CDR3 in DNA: TGCGCCAGCAGCCACGCTGGGGGCAGGGAGAGGAACACTGAAGCTTTCTTT. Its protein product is CASSHAGGRERNTEAFF.

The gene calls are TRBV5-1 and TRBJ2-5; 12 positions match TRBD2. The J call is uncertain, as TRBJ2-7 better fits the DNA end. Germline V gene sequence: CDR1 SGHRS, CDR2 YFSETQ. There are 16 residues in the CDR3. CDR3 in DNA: TGCGCCAGCAGCGATACCCCTAGCGGGAGGGCCTACGAGCAGTACTTC. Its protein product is CASSDTPSGRAYEQYF.

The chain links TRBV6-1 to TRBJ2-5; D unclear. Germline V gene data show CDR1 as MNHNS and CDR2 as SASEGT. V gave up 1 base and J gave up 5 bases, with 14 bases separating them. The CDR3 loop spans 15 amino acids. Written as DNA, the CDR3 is TGTGCCAGCAGTGAAGGTAGTCTAGGTCGGGAGACCCAGTACTTC. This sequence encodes CASSEGSLGRETQYF.

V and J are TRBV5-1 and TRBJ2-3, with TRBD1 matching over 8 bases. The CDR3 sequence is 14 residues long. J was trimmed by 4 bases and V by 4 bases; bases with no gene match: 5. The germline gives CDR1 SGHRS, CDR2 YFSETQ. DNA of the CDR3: TGCGCCAGCAGCGCGACAGGGGCGGCAGATACGCAGTATTTT. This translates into CASSATGAADTQYF.

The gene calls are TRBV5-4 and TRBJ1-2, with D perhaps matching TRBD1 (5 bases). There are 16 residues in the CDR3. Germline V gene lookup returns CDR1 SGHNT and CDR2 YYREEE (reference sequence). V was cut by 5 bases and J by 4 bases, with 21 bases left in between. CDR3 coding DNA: TGTGCCAGCAGTCGCGGCCGACAGAGAGCTGGCTATGGCTACACCTTC. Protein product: CASSRGRQRAGYGYTF. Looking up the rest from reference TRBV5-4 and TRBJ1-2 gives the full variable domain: ETGVTQSPTHLIKTRGQQVTLRCSSQSGHNTVSWYQQALGQGPQFIFQYYREEENGRGNFPPRFSGLQFPNYSSELNVNALELDDSALYLCASSRGRQRAGYGYTFGSGTRLTVV.

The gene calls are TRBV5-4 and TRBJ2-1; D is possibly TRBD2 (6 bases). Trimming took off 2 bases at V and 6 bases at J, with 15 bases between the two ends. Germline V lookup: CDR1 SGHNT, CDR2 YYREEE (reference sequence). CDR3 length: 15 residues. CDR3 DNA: TGTGCCAGCAGCTTTGGTCGGGAGATGGCCAATGAGCAGTTCTTC. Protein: CASSFGREMANEQFF. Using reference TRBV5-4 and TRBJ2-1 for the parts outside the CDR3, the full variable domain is ETGVTQSPTHLIKTRGQQVTLRCSSQSGHNTVSWYQQALGQGPQFIFQYYREEENGRGNFPPRFSGLQFPNYSSELNVNALELDDSALYLCASSFGREMANEQFFGPGTRLTVL.

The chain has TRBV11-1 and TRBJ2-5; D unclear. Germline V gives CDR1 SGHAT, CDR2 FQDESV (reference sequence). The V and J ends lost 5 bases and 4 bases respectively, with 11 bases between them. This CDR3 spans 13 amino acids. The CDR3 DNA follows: TGTGCCAGCAGCCTTAGACTTGGAGAGACCCAGTACTTC. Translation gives CASSLRLGETQYF.

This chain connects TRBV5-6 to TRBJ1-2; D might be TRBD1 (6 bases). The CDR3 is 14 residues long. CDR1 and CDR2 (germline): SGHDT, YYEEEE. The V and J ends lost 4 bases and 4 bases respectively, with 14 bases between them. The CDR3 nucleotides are TGTGCCAGCAGCACCAGGGGAGGGGGCTATGGCTACACCTTC. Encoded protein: CASSTRGGGYGYTF.

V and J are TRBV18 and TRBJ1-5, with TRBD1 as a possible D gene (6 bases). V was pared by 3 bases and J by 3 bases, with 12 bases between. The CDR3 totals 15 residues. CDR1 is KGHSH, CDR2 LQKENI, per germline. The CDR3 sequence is CASSPPGTPNQPQHF. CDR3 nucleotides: TGTGCCAGCTCACCCCCCGGGACACCCAATCAGCCCCAGCATTTT.

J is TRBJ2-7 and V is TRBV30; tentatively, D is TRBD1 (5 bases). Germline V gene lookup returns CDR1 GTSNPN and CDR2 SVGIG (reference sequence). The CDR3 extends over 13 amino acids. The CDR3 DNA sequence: TGTGCTCTGGACACTTTTAGGGCCCACGAGCAGTACTTC. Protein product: CALDTFRAHEQYF. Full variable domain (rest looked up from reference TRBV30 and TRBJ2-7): SQTIHQWPATLVQPVGSPLSLECTVEGTSNPNLYWYRQAAGRGLQLLFYSVGIGQISSEVPQNLSASRPQDRQFILSSKKLLLSDSGFYLCALDTFRAHEQYFGPGTRLTVT.

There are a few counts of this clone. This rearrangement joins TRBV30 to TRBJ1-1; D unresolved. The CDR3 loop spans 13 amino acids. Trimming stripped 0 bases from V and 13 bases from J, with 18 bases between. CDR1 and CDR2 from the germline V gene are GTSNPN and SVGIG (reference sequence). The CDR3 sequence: CAWSVLGPPGGFF. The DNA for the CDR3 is TGTGCCTGGAGTGTACTAGGTCCGCCCGGAGGTTTCTTT.

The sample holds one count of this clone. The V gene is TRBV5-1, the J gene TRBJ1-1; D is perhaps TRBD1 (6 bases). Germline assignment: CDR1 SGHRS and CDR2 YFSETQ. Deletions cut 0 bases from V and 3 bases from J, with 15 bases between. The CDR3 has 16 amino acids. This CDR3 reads CASSLGQGIRYTEAFF. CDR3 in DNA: TGCGCCAGCAGCTTGGGGCAGGGGATTAGGTACACTGAAGCTTTCTTT.

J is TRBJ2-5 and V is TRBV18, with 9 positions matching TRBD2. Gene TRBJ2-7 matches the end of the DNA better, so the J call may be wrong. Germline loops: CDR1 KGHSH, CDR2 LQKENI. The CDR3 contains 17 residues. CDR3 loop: CASSPKQVAGASYEQYF. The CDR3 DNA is TGTGCCAGCTCACCAAAACAGGTAGCGGGGGCTTCCTACGAGCAGTACTTC.

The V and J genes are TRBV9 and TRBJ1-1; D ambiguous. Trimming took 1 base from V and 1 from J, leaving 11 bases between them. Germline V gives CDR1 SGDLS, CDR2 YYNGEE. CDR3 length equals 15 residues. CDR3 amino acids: CASSVQSFRNTEAFF. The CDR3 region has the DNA TGTGCCAGCAGCGTACAAAGTTTTCGGAACACTGAAGCTTTCTTT. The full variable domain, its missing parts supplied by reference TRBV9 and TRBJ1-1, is DSGVTQTPKHLITATGQRVTLRCSPRSGDLSVYWYQQSLDQGLQFLIQYYNGEERAKGNILERFSAQQFPDLHSELNLSSLELGDSALYFCASSVQSFRNTEAFFGQGTRLTVV.

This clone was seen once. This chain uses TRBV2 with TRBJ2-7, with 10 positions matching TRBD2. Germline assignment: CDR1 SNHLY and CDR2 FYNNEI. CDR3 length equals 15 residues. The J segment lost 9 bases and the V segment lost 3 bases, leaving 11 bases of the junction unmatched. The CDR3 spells CASSEGLANYDVQYF. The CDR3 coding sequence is TGTGCCAGCAGTGAGGGACTAGCGAACTACGATGTGCAGTACTTC.

CDR3 DNA sequence: TGTGCCAGCAGTTTACCGTCTAGCGGGAGGTTCTACGAGCAGTACTTC. Its protein product is CASSLPSSGRFYEQYF. This chain connects TRBV28 to TRBJ2-7, with 11 bases fitting TRBD2. The CDR3 spans 16 residues. Per the germline V gene, CDR1 is MDHEN and CDR2 is SYDVKM. Trimming at V came to 2 bases and at J to 3 bases, leaving 6 bases not matched to a gene. The variable domain in full, with the rest retrieved from reference TRBV28 and TRBJ2-7, is DVKVTQSSRYLVKRTGEKVFLECVQDMDHENMFWYRQDPGLGLRLIYFSYDVKMKEKGDIPEGYSVSREKKERFSLILESASTNQTSMYLCASSLPSSGRFYEQYFGPGTRLTVT.

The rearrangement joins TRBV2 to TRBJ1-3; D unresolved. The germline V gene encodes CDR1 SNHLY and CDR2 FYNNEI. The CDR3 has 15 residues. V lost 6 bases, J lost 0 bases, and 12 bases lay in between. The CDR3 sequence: CASSAERSSGNTIYF. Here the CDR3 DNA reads TGTGCCAGCAGCGCTGAACGAAGCTCTGGAAACACCATATATTTT. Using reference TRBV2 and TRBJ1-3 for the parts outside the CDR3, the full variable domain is EPEVTQTPSHQVTQMGQEVILRCVPISNHLYFYWYRQILGQKVEFLVSFYNNEISEKSEIFDDQFSVERPDGSNFTLKIRSTKLEDSAMYFCASSAERSSGNTIYFGEGSWLTVV.

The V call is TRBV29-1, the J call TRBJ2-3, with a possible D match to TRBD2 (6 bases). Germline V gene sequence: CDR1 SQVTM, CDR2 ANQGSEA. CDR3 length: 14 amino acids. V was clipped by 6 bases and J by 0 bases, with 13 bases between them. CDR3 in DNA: TGCAGCGTCCCGTCCAGCGGGAGCACAGATACGCAGTATTTT. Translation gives CSVPSSGSTDTQYF.

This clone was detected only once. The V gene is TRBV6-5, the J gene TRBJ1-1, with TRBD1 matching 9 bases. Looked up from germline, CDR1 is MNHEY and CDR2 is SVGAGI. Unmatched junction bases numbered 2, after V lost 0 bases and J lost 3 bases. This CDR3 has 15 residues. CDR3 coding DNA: TGTGCCAGCAGTTACTCTCGGGACAGGGACACTGAAGCTTTCTTT. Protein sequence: CASSYSRDRDTEAFF.

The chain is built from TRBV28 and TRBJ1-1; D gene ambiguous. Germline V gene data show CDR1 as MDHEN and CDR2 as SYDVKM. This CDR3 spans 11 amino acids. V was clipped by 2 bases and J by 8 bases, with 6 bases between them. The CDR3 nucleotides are TGTGCCAGCAGTTTAGGGCAGGAAGCTTTCTTT. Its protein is CASSLGQEAFF.

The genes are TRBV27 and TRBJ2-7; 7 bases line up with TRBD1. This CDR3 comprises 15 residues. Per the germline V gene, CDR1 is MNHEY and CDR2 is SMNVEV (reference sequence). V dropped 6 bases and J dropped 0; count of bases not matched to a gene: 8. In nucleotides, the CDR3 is TGTGCCAGCAGAGAACAGGGGATGTCCTCCTACGAGCAGTACTTC. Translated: CASREQGMSSYEQYF.

The DNA of the CDR3 is TGTGCCTGGAGTGGAAGACAGGGGGTAATCAGCTACGAGCAGTACTTC. Encoded protein: CAWSGRQGVISYEQYF. This chain connects TRBV30 to TRBJ2-7; 9 bases line up with TRBD1. The germline V gene has CDR1 GTSNPN and CDR2 SVGIG (reference sequence). The CDR3 is made up of 16 amino acids. Trimming cost V 1 base and J 3 bases; bases outside gene matches: 10. Full variable domain (rest looked up from reference TRBV30 and TRBJ2-7): SQTIHQWPATLVQPVGSPLSLECTVEGTSNPNLYWYRQAAGRGLQLLFYSVGIGQISSEVPQNLSASRPQDRQFILSSKKLLLSDSGFYLCAWSGRQGVISYEQYFGPGTRLTVT.

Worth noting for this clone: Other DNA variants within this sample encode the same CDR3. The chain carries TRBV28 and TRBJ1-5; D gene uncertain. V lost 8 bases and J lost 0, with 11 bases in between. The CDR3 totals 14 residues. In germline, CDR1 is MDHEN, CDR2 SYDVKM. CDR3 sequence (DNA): TGTGCCAGCTCCCTGGGCAGTAGCAATCAGCCCCAGCATTTT. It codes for CASSLGSSNQPQHF. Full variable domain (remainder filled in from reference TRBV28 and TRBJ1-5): DVKVTQSSRYLVKRTGEKVFLECVQDMDHENMFWYRQDPGLGLRLIYFSYDVKMKEKGDIPEGYSVSREKKERFSLILESASTNQTSMYLCASSLGSSNQPQHFGDGTRLSIL.

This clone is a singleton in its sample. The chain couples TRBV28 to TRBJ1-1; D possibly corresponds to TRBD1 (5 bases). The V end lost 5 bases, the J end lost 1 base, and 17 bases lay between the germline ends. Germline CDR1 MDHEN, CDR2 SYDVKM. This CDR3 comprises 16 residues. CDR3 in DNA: TGTGCCAGCAGTAGGACGGGGGGGAAAGGGAACACTGAAGCTTTCTTT. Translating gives CASSRTGGKGNTEAFF.

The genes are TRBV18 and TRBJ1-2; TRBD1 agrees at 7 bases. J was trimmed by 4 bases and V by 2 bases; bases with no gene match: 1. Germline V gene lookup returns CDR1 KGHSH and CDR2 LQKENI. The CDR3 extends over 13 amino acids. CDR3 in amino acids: CASSPWDSYGYTF. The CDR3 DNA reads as TGTGCCAGCTCACCATGGGACAGCTATGGCTACACCTTC.